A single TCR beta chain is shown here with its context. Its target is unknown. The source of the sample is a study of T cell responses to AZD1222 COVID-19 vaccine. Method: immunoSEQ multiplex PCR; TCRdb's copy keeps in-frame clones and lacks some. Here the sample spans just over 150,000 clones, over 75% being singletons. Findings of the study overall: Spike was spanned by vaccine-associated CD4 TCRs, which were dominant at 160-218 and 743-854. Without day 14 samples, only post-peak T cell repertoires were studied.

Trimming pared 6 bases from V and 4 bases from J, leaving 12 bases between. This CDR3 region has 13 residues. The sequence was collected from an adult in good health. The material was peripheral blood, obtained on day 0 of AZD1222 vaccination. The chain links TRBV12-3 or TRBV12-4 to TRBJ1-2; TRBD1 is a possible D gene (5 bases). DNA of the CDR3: TGTGCCAGCAGCCGCGGGACGCTCTATGGCTACACCTTC. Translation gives CASSRGTLYGYTF.